Given below is one T cell receptor (beta chain) in context. Enrolment of Seattle patients took place during active infection, and they were followed longitudinally. These data come from a study of blood T cell repertoires in COVID-19. About the research overall: The origin of the acute and convalescent COVID-19 samples was the United States, Italy and Spain. Sources were T cells, B-cell-depleted T cells, or PBMCs; the material itself was cDNA or gDNA.

The data were produced by immunoSEQ multiplex PCR, yet TCRdb's version contains in-frame clones alone and is incomplete. This repertoire shows 250,000 to 300,000 clones, over 70% found once; its top ten account for more than 8.5%. Looked up from germline, CDR1 is MNHEY and CDR2 is SVGAGI. The ends lost 2 bases at V and 3 bases at J; junction bases unmatched: 10. This CDR3 has 16 residues. The chain employs TRBV6-5 and TRBJ2-7, with 7 bases fitting TRBD2. The sequence came from a woman between 70 and 85 years old with COVID-19, enrolled during active disease. Sample: peripheral blood. The CDR3 DNA is TGTGCCAGCAGTTACGGGGACGGGAGGTACGTCTACGAGCAGTACTTC. Protein sequence: CASSYGDGRYVYEQYF.